These 25 T cell receptor beta chains originate from one sample sequenced in a study of T-cell reconstitution after alpha-beta-depleted transplantation in children. Unique molecular identifiers featured in how the TCRbeta library was prepared. TCRdb reanalysed the PCR reads using MiXCR and keeps one entry per CDR3 protein. In the table there are approximately 640,000 distinct CDR3 sequences, around 16% of which are singletons. The material was PBMCs from the stem cell graft donor, obtained from the stem cell graft. Receptors originate from a human donor who donated a stem cell graft to a child with acute myeloid leukemia.

This clonotype has only a few counts. The chain links TRBV25-1 to TRBJ1-1; no clear D gene. Germline CDR1 is MGHDK and CDR2 is SYGVNS. The CDR3 runs to 14 residues. Trimming took off 6 bases at V and 0 bases at J, with 11 bases between the two ends. The CDR3 here is CASSPAFMNTEAFF. As DNA, the CDR3 is TGTGCCAGCAGCCCCGCTTTCATGAACACTGAAGCTTTCTTT.

The chain employs TRBV7-9 and TRBJ2-2, with D possibly TRBD2 on 5 matching bases. In germline, CDR1 is SEHNR, CDR2 FQNEAQ (reference sequence). Trimming cost V 5 bases and J 3 bases, with 16 bases left between them. The CDR3 consists of 16 residues. CDR3 nucleotides: TGTGCCAGCAGCATCAGGTCCGGGAAGGACACCGGGGAGCTGTTTTTT. Its protein is CASSIRSGKDTGELFF.

This clonotype has ten or more counts. The V gene is TRBV29-1, the J gene TRBJ1-2; D is unclear. Looked up from germline, CDR1 is SQVTM and CDR2 is ANQGSEA. There are 14 residues in the CDR3. V shed 0 bases and J shed 5 bases, with 13 bases lying between them. CDR3 sequence reads: CSVEDRGQAYGYTF. As DNA, the CDR3 is TGCAGCGTTGAAGATCGGGGTCAGGCTTATGGCTACACCTTC. Variable domain in full (rest from reference TRBV29-1 and TRBJ1-2): SAVISQKPSRDICQRGTSLTIQCQVDSQVTMMFWYRQQPGQSLTLIATANQGSEATYESGFVIDKFPISRPNLTFSTLTVSNMSPEDSSIYLCSVEDRGQAYGYTFGSGTRLTVV.

This CDR3 is CASSASGRRTEAFF. As DNA, the CDR3 is TGTGCCAGCAGCGCCTCAGGGAGGAGGACTGAAGCTTTCTTT. The chain links TRBV5-6 to TRBJ1-1; maybe TRBD1 (5 bases). The V end lost 4 bases, the J end lost 5 bases, and 15 bases lay between the germline ends. In germline, CDR1 is SGHDT, CDR2 YYEEEE. CDR3 length equals 14 residues. Together with reference TRBV5-6 and TRBJ1-1, the CDR3 gives the full variable domain: DAGVTQSPTHLIKTRGQQVTLRCSPKSGHDTVSWYQQALGQGPQFIFQYYEEEERQRGNFPDRFSGHQFPNYSSELNVNALLLGDSALYLCASSASGRRTEAFFGQGTRLTVV.

There are many counts of this clonotype. This chain joins TRBV12-3 or TRBV12-4 and TRBJ2-1; 7 bases line up with TRBD1. This CDR3 has 16 residues. With 6 bases clipped from V and 3 bases from J, the junction kept 11 bases outside the gene matches. CDR3 DNA: TGTGCCAGCAGAGCTGGAGGCAGGGGGTACTACAATGAGCAGTTCTTC. This encodes CASRAGGRGYYNEQFF.

This clonotype has a handful of counts. The chain joins TRBV9 to TRBJ1-6; D gene unclear. Germline V gene data show CDR1 as SGDLS and CDR2 as YYNGEE. The CDR3 length is 17 residues. The germline V and J ends were trimmed by 3 bases and 8 bases, with 21 bases remaining between them. CDR3 nucleotide sequence: TGTGCCAGCAGCGCCGGACCCCCGGGAGGGAGGGATTCACCCCTCCACTTT. As protein: CASSAGPPGGRDSPLHF.

Only a few counts were recorded for this clonotype. The chain carries TRBV27 and TRBJ2-3; 11 bases fit TRBD2. This CDR3 is built from 15 residues. CDR1 is MNHEY, CDR2 SMNVEV, per germline (reference sequence). After removal of 6 bases from V and 6 bases from J, the junction contained 8 bases not matched to a gene. This CDR3 reads CASRVAGGPVDTQYF. The CDR3 nucleotides read TGTGCCAGCAGAGTAGCGGGGGGGCCGGTCGATACGCAGTATTTT.

Comment on this clonotype: A much larger clone lies one base from this, so it may be a read error. The chain carries TRBV3-1 and TRBJ1-2; the match to TRBD1 covers 8 bases. With V trimmed by 6 bases and J by 3 bases, 3 bases remained unmatched. The CDR3 totals 13 residues. CDR1 and CDR2 from the germline V gene are LGHDT and YNNKEL (reference sequence). The CDR3 is CASSATGDYGYTF. CDR3 nucleotides: TGTGCCAGCAGTGCGACAGGGGACTATGGCTACACCTTC. Using reference TRBV3-1 and TRBJ1-2 for the parts outside the CDR3, the full variable domain is DTAVSQTPKYLVTQMGNDKSIKCEQNLGHDTMYWYKQDSKKFLKIMFSYNNKELIINETVPNRFSPKSPDKAHLNLHINSLELGDSAVYFCASSATGDYGYTFGSGTRLTVV.

This clonotype came up a few times. V is TRBV12-3 or TRBV12-4 and J is TRBJ1-5; 8 positions agree with TRBD1. Trimming took 3 bases from V and 3 from J; bases not matched to a gene: 7. The CDR3 consists of 16 residues. CDR3 sequence: CASSFTDRGYNQPQHF. The CDR3 DNA reads TGTGCCAGCAGTTTCACTGACAGGGGTTACAATCAGCCCCAGCATTTT.

This clonotype has at least ten counts. This rearrangement joins TRBV5-1 to TRBJ2-3, with D possibly called TRBD1 or TRBD2 (6 bases each). CDR1 and CDR2 (germline): SGHRS, YFSETQ. The CDR3 is 12 amino acids. V shed 6 bases and J shed 5 bases, with 10 bases lying between them. DNA for the CDR3: TGCGCCAGCAAAGGAGGGGGAGATACGCAGTATTTT. Protein: CASKGGGDTQYF.

This clonotype was counted between two and nine times. This chain connects TRBV20-1 to TRBJ2-5, with 9 bases that match TRBD2. V shed 0 bases and J 5 bases; nucleotides not matched to a gene: 10. This CDR3 has 16 residues. The germline gives CDR1 DFQATT, CDR2 SNEGSKA (reference sequence). The CDR3 loop reads CSARDLGGGAYETQYF. CDR3 DNA sequence: TGCAGTGCTAGAGATCTTGGCGGGGGGGCCTATGAGACCCAGTACTTC.

For the CDR3, the DNA is TGTGCCAGCAGTGGGGATAGCCGGGAGACCCAGTACTTC. This codes for CASSGDSRETQYF. The chain links TRBV2 to TRBJ2-5; no reliable D call. V was pared by 4 bases and J by 5 bases, with 11 bases between. The CDR3 has 13 residues. The germline V gene encodes CDR1 SNHLY and CDR2 FYNNEI.

At least ten counts were recorded for this clonotype. This CDR3 is CASSLALTGFSYEQYF. CDR3 sequence (DNA): TGTGCCAGCAGCTTGGCACTCACAGGGTTCTCCTACGAGCAGTACTTC. The chain joins TRBV5-6 to TRBJ2-7; perhaps TRBD1 as D (6 bases). Germline CDR1 SGHDT, CDR2 YYEEEE. CDR3 length equals 16 residues. V lost 0 bases to trimming and J lost 0 bases, with 13 bases between them.

This clonotype was found many times. The chain has TRBV29-1 and TRBJ2-3, with TRBD1 identical over 7 bases. CDR3 size: 15 residues. V was pared by 7 bases and J by 4 bases, with 14 bases of the junction left unmatched. CDR1 and CDR2 from the germline V gene are SQVTM and ANQGSEA. The CDR3 spells CSARDRAIMADTQYF. As DNA, the CDR3 is TGCAGCGCTAGAGACAGGGCCATAATGGCAGATACGCAGTATTTT.

Remarks on this clonotype: A clone one base away is much larger, so this may be a read error. V gene TRBV20-1 combines with J gene TRBJ2-1, with TRBD2 identical over 11 bases. CDR1 is DFQATT and CDR2 is SNEGSKA in the germline V gene (reference sequence). The CDR3 extends over 17 amino acids. V was clipped by 5 bases and J by 2 bases; unmatched bases: 11. CDR3 DNA sequence: TGCAGTGCTTTACATTTTAGCGGGGGGGAGACCTACAATGAGCAGTTCTTC. Its translation: CSALHFSGGETYNEQFF.

This chain connects TRBV12-3 or TRBV12-4 to TRBJ2-3; D remains unclear. The CDR3 totals 14 residues. The V gene lost 2 bases and the J gene lost 0 bases, with 6 bases spanning the gap. CDR3 in amino acids: CASSLTQSTDTQYF. In nucleotides, the CDR3 is TGTGCCAGCAGTTTAACTCAGAGCACAGATACGCAGTATTTT.

The chain uses TRBV6-2 or TRBV6-3 and TRBJ1-2; the D is unclear. In germline, CDR1 is MNHEY, CDR2 SVGEGT. Trimming cost V 0 bases and J 4 bases, with 12 bases left between them. This CDR3 has 15 amino acids. CDR3 loop: CASSYSGLGVYGYTF. For the CDR3, the DNA is TGTGCCAGCAGTTACTCAGGTCTTGGAGTCTATGGCTACACCTTC.

The V gene is TRBV12-3 or TRBV12-4, the J gene TRBJ2-3; tentatively, D is TRBD1 (6 bases). This CDR3 region has 16 residues. V was trimmed by 8 bases and J by 4 bases, leaving 22 bases between them. The CDR3 DNA reads as TGTGCCAGCGGATATCCGGGACAAGTATCGGCAGATACGCAGTATTTT. It specifies CASGYPGQVSADTQYF.

V gene TRBV7-3 combines with J gene TRBJ1-1; 8 bases line up with TRBD1. The germline CDR1 and CDR2 sequences are SGHTA and FQGTGA. V trimming: 5 bases; J trimming: 3 bases; junction bases outside the gene matches: 5. The CDR3 contains 14 residues. For the CDR3, the DNA is TGTGCCAGCAGCCTCCGGGACAGGTACACTGAAGCTTTCTTT. This codes for CASSLRDRYTEAFF.

V is TRBV5-8 and J is TRBJ1-1, with a tentative D call TRBD1 (6 bases). Trimming left V 2 bases short and J 4 bases short, with 12 bases between. Germline V lookup: CDR1 SGHTS, CDR2 YDEGEE. The CDR3 spans 14 residues. The DNA for the CDR3 is TGTGCCAGCAGCTTCACAGGGTCGTTCACTGAAGCTTTCTTT. This translates into CASSFTGSFTEAFF. The full variable domain, with the rest looked up from reference TRBV5-8 and TRBJ1-1, is EAGVTQSPTHLIKTRGQQATLRCSPISGHTSVYWYQQALGLGLQFLLWYDEGEERNRGNFPPRFSGRQFPNYSSELNVNALELEDSALYLCASSFTGSFTEAFFGQGTRLTVV.

The gene calls are TRBV6-2 or TRBV6-3 and TRBJ2-7; no definite D call. CDR1 and CDR2 from the germline V gene are MNHEY and SVGEGT. This CDR3 contains 14 residues. The V end was cut by 1 base, the J end by 0 bases, with 7 bases between. CDR3 sequence (DNA): TGTGCCAGCAGTTACTATCTATCCTCCTACGAGCAGTACTTC. This translates into CASSYYLSSYEQYF.

This clonotype was found many times. V usage is TRBV24-1 and J usage is TRBJ2-1; D is ambiguous. The CDR3 totals 11 residues. CDR1 KGHDR and CDR2 SFDVKD come from the germline V gene. V lost 9 bases to trimming and J lost 8 bases, with 10 bases between them. CDR3 region: CATAATDEQFF. CDR3 sequence (DNA): TGTGCCACCGCTGCAACGGATGAGCAGTTCTTC.

This clonotype has more than one count but fewer than ten. The chain uses TRBV5-1 and TRBJ1-1; TRBD1 aligns across 9 bases. The length of the CDR3 is 17 residues. Germline CDR1 SGHRS, CDR2 YFSETQ. Trimming cost V 6 bases and J 0 bases; bases outside gene matches: 12. The CDR3 sequence is CASKGLTGGGMNTEAFF. In DNA form, the CDR3 reads TGCGCCAGCAAAGGCCTGACAGGGGGGGGGATGAACACTGAAGCTTTCTTT.

There are many counts of this clonotype. The J gene is TRBJ2-4, the V gene TRBV20-1; weak D call: TRBD2 (6 bases). V lost 6 bases to trimming and J lost 0 bases, with 9 bases between them. From germline, CDR1 is DFQATT and CDR2 SNEGSKA (reference sequence). The CDR3 spans 13 residues. CDR3 sequence (DNA): TGCAGTGCCCCGGGGGTAGCCAAAAACATTCAGTACTTC. Translating it yields CSAPGVAKNIQYF.

This clonotype was picked up one time. This may arise from a read error, as a much more abundant clone is one base away. V and J are TRBV20-1 and TRBJ2-5; 7 bases are a match to TRBD1. The CDR3 is made up of 13 amino acids. Per germline, CDR1 DFQATT and CDR2 SNEGSKA (reference sequence). The CDR3: CSAQQTGREAQYF. In DNA, the CDR3 is TGCAGTGCTCAACAGACAGGGAGAGAGGCCCAGTACTTC.